Listed below are T cell receptor beta chains from one sample, sequenced in a study of PD-1 blockade in mismatch repair-deficient tumors. Assay: immunoSEQ multiplex PCR; the TCRdb copy retains only in-frame clones and omits some. The profile shows some 15,000 clones, 85% to 90% of them singletons. Their cognate antigens are unknown. This sample comprised cells cultured in vitro, obtained from a patient treated with pembrolizumab. The receptors stem from an adult with mismatch repair-deficient cancer. Each CDR3 is given with its conserved first and last residue. D genes are given only for firm matches. Size values are once, few and many counts, or a class for expanded clones, and some rows have none.

j_call: TRBJ2-1; v_call: TRBV19; clone_size: once; d_call: .; cdr3_nt: TGTGCCAGTAGTATATTCGCAGCCGTCTCCTACAATGAGCAGTTCTTC; cdr3_aa: CASSIFAAVSYNEQFF
j_call: TRBJ1-6; v_call: TRBV27; clone_size: .; d_call: .; cdr3_nt: TGTGCCAGCAGTTTATCGCCGGGACCCAATGGTTCACCCCTCCACTTT; cdr3_aa: CASSLSPGPNGSPLHF
j_call: TRBJ2-3; v_call: TRBV10-3; clone_size: .; d_call: TRBD2; cdr3_nt: TGTGCCATCATGGGACTAGCGTTAGATACGCAGTATTTT; cdr3_aa: CAIMGLALDTQYF
j_call: TRBJ2-5; v_call: TRBV6-1; clone_size: .; d_call: TRBD1; cdr3_nt: TGTGCCAGCAGCGCTGACAGGGGGCGAGAGACCCAGTACTTC; cdr3_aa: CASSADRGRETQYF
j_call: TRBJ2-1; v_call: TRBV11-2; clone_size: .; d_call: .; cdr3_nt: TGTGCCAGCAGCTCACGACTAGAGCAGTTCTTC; cdr3_aa: CASSSRLEQFF
j_call: TRBJ2-1; v_call: TRBV20-1; clone_size: .; d_call: .; cdr3_nt: TGCAGTGCCGAGGGTAACAATGAGCAGTTCTTC; cdr3_aa: CSAEGNNEQFF
j_call: TRBJ1-4; v_call: TRBV4-1; clone_size: .; d_call: .; cdr3_nt: TGCGCCAGCAGCCGGGGTCACAGCTATAATGAAAAACTGTTTTTT; cdr3_aa: CASSRGHSYNEKLFF
j_call: TRBJ2-5; v_call: TRBV4-2; clone_size: .; d_call: .; cdr3_nt: TGTGCCAGCAGCCAAGATAGTGCAACCCAGTACTTC; cdr3_aa: CASSQDSATQYF
j_call: TRBJ1-1; v_call: TRBV9; clone_size: .; d_call: TRBD1; cdr3_nt: TGTGCCAGCAGCCCTACCGTGGGACAGGGGTCTGAAGCTTTCTTT; cdr3_aa: CASSPTVGQGSEAFF
j_call: TRBJ2-2; v_call: TRBV7-9; clone_size: few; d_call: TRBD2; cdr3_nt: TGTGCCAGCAGCTTCTGGCGGGAGATTGGCACCGGGGAGCTGTTTTTT; cdr3_aa: CASSFWREIGTGELFF
j_call: TRBJ2-2; v_call: TRBV5-4; clone_size: once; d_call: .; cdr3_nt: TGTGCCCGCCGAGGGGCCTCCGGGGAGCTGTTTTTT; cdr3_aa: CARRGASGELFF
j_call: TRBJ1-1; v_call: TRBV6-1; clone_size: .; d_call: .; cdr3_nt: TGTGCCAGCAGTGAAGGAGGAGTTGAAGCTTTCTTT; cdr3_aa: CASSEGGVEAFF
j_call: TRBJ2-7; v_call: TRBV5-8; clone_size: .; d_call: .; cdr3_nt: TGTGCCAGCAGCTTGGGCAGAGCCTACGAGCAGTACTTC; cdr3_aa: CASSLGRAYEQYF
j_call: TRBJ1-5; v_call: TRBV7-8; clone_size: .; d_call: .; cdr3_nt: TGTGCCAGCAGCTTAGCGCGAACGGAGAGCAATCAGCCCCAGCATTTT; cdr3_aa: CASSLARTESNQPQHF
j_call: TRBJ1-2; v_call: TRBV5-1; clone_size: .; d_call: .; cdr3_nt: TGCGCCAGCAGCTTGGAAAGGGGGGCGAACGGCTACACCTTC; cdr3_aa: CASSLERGANGYTF
j_call: TRBJ2-1; v_call: TRBV5-1; clone_size: .; d_call: TRBD2; cdr3_nt: TGCGCCAGCACCAAGACTAGCGGGGCGAGCTCCTACAATGAGCAGTTCTTC; cdr3_aa: CASTKTSGASSYNEQFF
j_call: TRBJ2-2; v_call: TRBV5-1; clone_size: .; d_call: TRBD2; cdr3_nt: TGCGCCAGCAGCACCGGACTAGTAAGTGGCACCGGGGAGCTGTTTTTT; cdr3_aa: CASSTGLVSGTGELFF
j_call: TRBJ1-2; v_call: TRBV6-1; clone_size: .; d_call: .; cdr3_nt: TGTGCCAGCAGTGAAGGAGGGGCCATCTATGGCTACACCTTC; cdr3_aa: CASSEGGAIYGYTF
j_call: TRBJ1-5; v_call: TRBV2; clone_size: once; d_call: .; cdr3_nt: TGTGCCAGCAGTGGGCAAAATAGCAATCAGCCCCAGCATTTT; cdr3_aa: CASSGQNSNQPQHF
j_call: TRBJ1-1; v_call: TRBV9; clone_size: .; d_call: .; cdr3_nt: TGTGCCAGCAGCGTGGCTGGGGGCTTGGCTTTCTTT; cdr3_aa: CASSVAGGLAFF
j_call: TRBJ2-7; v_call: TRBV18; clone_size: .; d_call: TRBD1; cdr3_nt: TGTGCCAGCTCACCGTTGGGACAGGGTGACGAGCAGTACTTC; cdr3_aa: CASSPLGQGDEQYF
j_call: TRBJ1-5; v_call: TRBV19; clone_size: .; d_call: TRBD1; cdr3_nt: TGTGCCAGTAGACAGGGGACATATAGCAATCAGCCCCAGCATTTT; cdr3_aa: CASRQGTYSNQPQHF
j_call: TRBJ1-1; v_call: TRBV5-1; clone_size: .; d_call: .; cdr3_nt: TGCGCCAGCAGCTTGGCCTTTCAGAACACTGAAGCTTTCTTT; cdr3_aa: CASSLAFQNTEAFF
j_call: TRBJ2-7; v_call: TRBV18; clone_size: .; d_call: .; cdr3_nt: TGTGCCAGCTCACCGGGCGGACCCTCCTACGAGCAGTACTTC; cdr3_aa: CASSPGGPSYEQYF
j_call: TRBJ2-7; v_call: TRBV5-1; clone_size: .; d_call: .; cdr3_nt: TGCGCCAGCAGCTTGACAGAATACGAGCAGTACTTC; cdr3_aa: CASSLTEYEQYF
j_call: TRBJ1-2; v_call: TRBV19; clone_size: once; d_call: .; cdr3_nt: TGTGCCAGTAGCCTGGACGTAAACTATGGCTACACCTTC; cdr3_aa: CASSLDVNYGYTF
j_call: TRBJ2-7; v_call: TRBV2; clone_size: .; d_call: TRBD1; cdr3_nt: TGTGCCAGCACCGGTGACAGGGTCTACGAGCAGTACTTC; cdr3_aa: CASTGDRVYEQYF
j_call: TRBJ1-1; v_call: TRBV5-4; clone_size: .; d_call: .; cdr3_nt: TGTGCCAGCACCCCCGGGGGAGATATGAACACTGAAGCTTTCTTT; cdr3_aa: CASTPGGDMNTEAFF
j_call: TRBJ1-5; v_call: TRBV2; clone_size: few; d_call: .; cdr3_nt: TGTGCCAGCAGTGAAGGGCAGGGTGGCGTTCAGCCCCAGCATTTT; cdr3_aa: CASSEGQGGVQPQHF
j_call: TRBJ1-4; v_call: TRBV7-9; clone_size: .; d_call: .; cdr3_nt: TGTGCCAGCAGCTTAGGCGGACAGACCTCTTTTTTT; cdr3_aa: CASSLGGQTSFF
j_call: TRBJ1-1; v_call: TRBV19; clone_size: few; d_call: .; cdr3_nt: TGTGCCAGTAGTACCCCTGGACTGCAAATTGAAGCTTTCTTT; cdr3_aa: CASSTPGLQIEAFF
j_call: TRBJ2-1; v_call: TRBV7-9; clone_size: .; d_call: TRBD2; cdr3_nt: TGTGCCAGCAGCTTAGCACTAGCGGAGCAGTTCTTC; cdr3_aa: CASSLALAEQFF
j_call: TRBJ2-7; v_call: TRBV18; clone_size: once; d_call: .; cdr3_nt: TGTGCCAGCTCACCATCTTCTTCCTACGAGCAGTACTTC; cdr3_aa: CASSPSSSYEQYF
j_call: TRBJ1-5; v_call: TRBV7-3; clone_size: .; d_call: .; cdr3_nt: TGTGCCAGCAGCTTCCGGGCCAGAAGTAATGATAGCAATCAGCCCCAGCATTTT; cdr3_aa: CASSFRARSNDSNQPQHF
j_call: TRBJ2-3; v_call: TRBV6-5; clone_size: .; d_call: TRBD2; cdr3_nt: TGTGCCAGCAGTACTAGCGGAGCAGGAGATACGCAGTATTTT; cdr3_aa: CASSTSGAGDTQYF